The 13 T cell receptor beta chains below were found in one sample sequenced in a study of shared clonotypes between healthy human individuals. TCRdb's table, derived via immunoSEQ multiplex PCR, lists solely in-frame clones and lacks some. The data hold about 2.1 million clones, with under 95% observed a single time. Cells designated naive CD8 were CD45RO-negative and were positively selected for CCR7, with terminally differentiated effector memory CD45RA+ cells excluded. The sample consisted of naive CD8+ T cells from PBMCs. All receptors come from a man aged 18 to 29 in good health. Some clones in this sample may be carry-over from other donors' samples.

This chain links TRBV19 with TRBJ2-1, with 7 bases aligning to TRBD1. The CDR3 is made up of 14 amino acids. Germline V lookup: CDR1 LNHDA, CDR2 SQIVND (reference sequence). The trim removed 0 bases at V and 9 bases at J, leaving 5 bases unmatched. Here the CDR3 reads CASSIDQQGSEQFF. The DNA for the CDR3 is TGTGCCAGTAGTATAGACCAACAGGGGAGTGAGCAGTTCTTC.

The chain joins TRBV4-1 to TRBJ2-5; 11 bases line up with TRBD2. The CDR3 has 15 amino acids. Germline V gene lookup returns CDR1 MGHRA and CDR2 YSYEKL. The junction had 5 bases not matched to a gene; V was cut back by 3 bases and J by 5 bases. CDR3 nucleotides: TGCGCCAGCAGCCAGATAGCGGGAGGGGGGGAGACCCAGTACTTC. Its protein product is CASSQIAGGGETQYF.

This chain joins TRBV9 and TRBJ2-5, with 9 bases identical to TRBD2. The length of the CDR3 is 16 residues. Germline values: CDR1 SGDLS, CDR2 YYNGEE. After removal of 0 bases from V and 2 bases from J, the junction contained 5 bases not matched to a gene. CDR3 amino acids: CASSVDFLAGQETQYF. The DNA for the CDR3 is TGTGCCAGCAGCGTAGATTTCCTAGCGGGACAAGAGACCCAGTACTTC. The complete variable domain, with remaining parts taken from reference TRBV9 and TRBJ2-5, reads DSGVTQTPKHLITATGQRVTLRCSPRSGDLSVYWYQQSLDQGLQFLIQYYNGEERAKGNILERFSAQQFPDLHSELNLSSLELGDSALYFCASSVDFLAGQETQYFGPGTRLLVL.

CDR3 loop: CATSLGQATYEQYF. The CDR3 region has the DNA TGTGCCACCTCTCTGGGACAGGCTACCTACGAGCAGTACTTC. The genes are TRBV6-5 and TRBJ2-7; 8 bases agree with TRBD1. The CDR3 contains 14 residues. The V gene's germline CDR1 is MNHEY and CDR2 SVGAGI. Trimming removed 10 bases from V and 2 bases from J; junction bases left unmatched: 10.

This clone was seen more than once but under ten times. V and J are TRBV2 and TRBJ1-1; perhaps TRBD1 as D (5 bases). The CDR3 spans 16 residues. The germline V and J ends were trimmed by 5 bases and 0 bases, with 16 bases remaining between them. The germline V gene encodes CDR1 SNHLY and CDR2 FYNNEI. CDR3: CASSLSRETMNTEAFF. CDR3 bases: TGTGCCAGCAGTCTTTCCAGGGAAACCATGAACACTGAAGCTTTCTTT. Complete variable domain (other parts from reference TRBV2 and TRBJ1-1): EPEVTQTPSHQVTQMGQEVILRCVPISNHLYFYWYRQILGQKVEFLVSFYNNEISEKSEIFDDQFSVERPDGSNFTLKIRSTKLEDSAMYFCASSLSRETMNTEAFFGQGTRLTVV.

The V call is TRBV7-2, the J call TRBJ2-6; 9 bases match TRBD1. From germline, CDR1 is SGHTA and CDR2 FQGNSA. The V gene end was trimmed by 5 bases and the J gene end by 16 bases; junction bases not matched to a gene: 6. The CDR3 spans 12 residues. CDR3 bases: TGTGCCAGCAGCCCCCGGACAGGGGAACTGACTTTC. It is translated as CASSPRTGELTF.

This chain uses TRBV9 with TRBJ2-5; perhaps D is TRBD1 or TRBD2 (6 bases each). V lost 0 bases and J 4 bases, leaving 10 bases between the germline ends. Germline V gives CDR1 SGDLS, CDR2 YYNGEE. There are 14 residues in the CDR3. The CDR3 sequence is CASSVVGGLETQYF. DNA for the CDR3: TGTGCCAGCAGCGTAGTCGGGGGCCTAGAGACCCAGTACTTC.

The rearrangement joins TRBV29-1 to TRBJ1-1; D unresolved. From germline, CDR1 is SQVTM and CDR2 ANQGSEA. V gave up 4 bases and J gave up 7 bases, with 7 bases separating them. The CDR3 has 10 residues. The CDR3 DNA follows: TGCAGCGTTGGAAGCTATGAAGCTTTCTTT. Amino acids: CSVGSYEAFF. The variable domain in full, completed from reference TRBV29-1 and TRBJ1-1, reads SAVISQKPSRDICQRGTSLTIQCQVDSQVTMMFWYRQQPGQSLTLIATANQGSEATYESGFVIDKFPISRPNLTFSTLTVSNMSPEDSSIYLCSVGSYEAFFGQGTRLTVV.

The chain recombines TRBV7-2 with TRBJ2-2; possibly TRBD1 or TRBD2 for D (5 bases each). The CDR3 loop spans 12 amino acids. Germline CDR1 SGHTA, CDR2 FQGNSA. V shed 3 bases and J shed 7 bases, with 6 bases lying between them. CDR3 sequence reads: CASSLRGGELFF. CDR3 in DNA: TGTGCCAGCAGCTTGAGGGGCGGGGAGCTGTTTTTT.

The DNA of the CDR3 is TGTGCCAGCGGTCTAGGAGACAATGAGCAGTTCTTC. This encodes CASGLGDNEQFF. This chain connects TRBV4-2 to TRBJ2-1; D is ambiguous. Germline CDR1 reads LGHNA; CDR2 reads YNFKEQ. V was cut by 8 bases and J by 5 bases, with 10 bases left in between. CDR3 length: 12 residues.

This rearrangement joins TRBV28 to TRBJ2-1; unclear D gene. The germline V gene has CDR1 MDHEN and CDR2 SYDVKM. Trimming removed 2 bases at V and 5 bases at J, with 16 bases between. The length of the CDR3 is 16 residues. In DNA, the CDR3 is TGTGCCAGCAGTTTAATAAGGGTTGCCCGTAACAATGAGCAGTTCTTC. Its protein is CASSLIRVARNNEQFF.

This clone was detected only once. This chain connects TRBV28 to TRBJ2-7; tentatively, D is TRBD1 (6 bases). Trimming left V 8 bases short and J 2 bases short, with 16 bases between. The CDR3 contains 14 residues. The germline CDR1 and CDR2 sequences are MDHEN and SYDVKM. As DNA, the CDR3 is TGTGCCAGCCGAATCCAGGGGCTGACCTACGAGCAGTACTTC. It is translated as CASRIQGLTYEQYF.

This CDR3 reads CASSLLGSGSSYEQYF. The CDR3 nucleotides read TGTGCCAGCAGTTTACTAGGAAGCGGGAGCTCCTACGAGCAGTACTTC. The chain is built from TRBV27 and TRBJ2-7, with 8 bases matching TRBD2. V lost 2 bases and J lost 0; bases outside the gene matches: 6. Germline V CDR1 and CDR2: MNHEY, SMNVEV (reference sequence). The CDR3 covers 16 residues.